Below are 30 T cell receptor beta chains sequenced from a single sample in a study of blood T cells in healthy people across ages. The authors ran a second PCR of about 7 to 12 cycles using a sample-barcoded 5' primer and a J-beta primer mix. In TCRdb, the 5' RACE reads were re-called with MiXCR into one record per CDR3 protein. The sample shows over 600,000 distinct CDR3 sequences, about 46% of them seen only once. Sequenced sample: blood. These TCRs come from a man aged 80 or over in good health.

This clonotype was observed a few times. DNA for the CDR3: TGTGCCAGCAGTCCTCAGGGGGAGGGCAATCAGCCCCAGCATTTT. Protein product: CASSPQGEGNQPQHF. The V and J genes are TRBV12-3 or TRBV12-4 and TRBJ1-5; 7 nucleotides align to TRBD1. The CDR3 is 15 amino acids. Germline trimming cut 5 bases from V and 2 bases from J; bases unmatched to any gene: 6.

This clonotype was seen a few times. The gene calls are TRBV5-1 and TRBJ2-2; 8 positions agree with TRBD2. Losses at the gene ends were 4 bases for V and 5 bases for J; bases not matched to a gene: 4. This CDR3 has 14 amino acids. Germline CDR1 reads SGHRS; CDR2 reads YFSETQ. CDR3 nucleotide sequence: TGCGCCAGCAGCCCCAGCGGGAGAACCGGGGAGCTGTTTTTT. Translation: CASSPSGRTGELFF.

Only one count was recorded for this clonotype. The V and J genes are TRBV28 and TRBJ1-2; tentative D call: TRBD1 (6 bases). There are 13 residues in the CDR3. V was pared by 6 bases and J by 4 bases, with 12 bases between. Germline V lookup: CDR1 MDHEN, CDR2 SYDVKM. The CDR3 coding sequence is TGTGCCAGCAGCTATACAGGGATCTATGGCTACACCTTC. The encoded protein is CASSYTGIYGYTF.

The chain has TRBV7-2 and TRBJ1-1, with D uncertain. Germline CDR1 is SGHTA and CDR2 is FQGNSA. The CDR3 loop spans 14 amino acids. Deletions cut 3 bases from V and 1 base from J, with 9 bases between. CDR3 protein: CASSFIGQNTEAFF. The CDR3 nucleotides read TGTGCCAGCAGCTTTATAGGTCAGAACACTGAAGCTTTCTTT.

This clonotype was seen a handful of times. J is TRBJ1-1 and V is TRBV12-3 or TRBV12-4; perhaps TRBD1 as D (6 bases). The CDR3 is 14 residues long. The germline V and J ends were trimmed by 6 bases and 6 bases, with 17 bases remaining between them. The CDR3 spells CASRNHREGAEAFF. For the CDR3, the DNA is TGTGCCAGCAGAAACCACAGGGAGGGAGCTGAAGCTTTCTTT.

The J gene is TRBJ2-4, the V gene TRBV20-1, with D perhaps TRBD1 (6 bases). The V end lost 4 bases, the J end lost 0 bases, and 13 bases lay between the germline ends. The CDR3 is 15 amino acids. Germline lookup yields CDR1 DFQATT and CDR2 SNEGSKA (reference sequence). CDR3 DNA sequence: TGCAGTGCTACACAAGGACAGAAAGCCAAAAACATTCAGTACTTC. Its protein is CSATQGQKAKNIQYF.

This clonotype was counted a few times. V is TRBV10-3 and J is TRBJ2-7; 7 positions agree with TRBD1. Germline trimming cut 3 bases from V and 4 bases from J; bases unmatched to any gene: 3. The CDR3 extends over 13 amino acids. The V gene's germline CDR1 is ENHRY and CDR2 SYGVKD. CDR3 residues: CAISEVDRYEQYF. CDR3 coding DNA: TGTGCCATCAGTGAAGTGGACAGGTACGAGCAGTACTTC.

In this sample, this clonotype turned up many times. The CDR3 protein is CASSTPGSGSYEQFF. CDR3 DNA: TGTGCCAGCAGCACACCGGGATCCGGTTCTTATGAGCAGTTCTTC. V and J are TRBV5-6 and TRBJ2-1; tentative D call: TRBD2 (5 bases). Trimming took 4 bases from V and 8 from J, leaving 19 bases between them. Looked up from germline, CDR1 is SGHDT and CDR2 is YYEEEE. The CDR3 extends over 15 amino acids.

This clonotype was observed many times. This chain connects TRBV4-2 to TRBJ2-3, with a weak D call TRBD1 (6 bases). Germline V gives CDR1 LGHNA, CDR2 YNFKEQ. V was shortened by 0 bases and J by 3 bases, with 10 bases between the two germline ends. This CDR3 has 15 residues. This CDR3 reads CASSQDRGKTDTQYF. CDR3 in DNA: TGTGCCAGCAGCCAAGATAGGGGGAAGACAGATACGCAGTATTTT.

The chain employs TRBV9 and TRBJ1-1; D perhaps matches TRBD1 (6 bases). Germline V gene sequence: CDR1 SGDLS, CDR2 YYNGEE. The CDR3 has 14 amino acids. Trimming pared 7 bases from V and 2 bases from J, leaving 15 bases between. The CDR3 reads CASSPGHRNTEAFF. The CDR3 bases are TGTGCCAGCTCCCCGGGACACCGAAACACTGAAGCTTTCTTT.

The CDR3 region is CASSGNSGRAIYNEQFF. The CDR3 coding sequence is TGTGCCAGCAGTGGAAATAGCGGGAGGGCCATCTACAATGAGCAGTTCTTC. This chain links TRBV2 with TRBJ2-1; 11 bases line up with TRBD2. The germline V gene encodes CDR1 SNHLY and CDR2 FYNNEI. V shed 4 bases and J 3 bases; nucleotides not matched to a gene: 8. The length of the CDR3 is 17 residues.

Only one count was recorded for this clonotype. This chain uses TRBV4-2 with TRBJ1-6; no reliable D call. V lost 4 bases, J lost 8 bases, and 15 bases lay in between. The CDR3 runs to 15 residues. CDR1 is LGHNA, CDR2 YNFKEQ, per germline. In DNA form, the CDR3 reads TGTGCCAGCAGCCCGTACGACGCGCAACATTCACCCCTCCACTTT. It is translated as CASSPYDAQHSPLHF.

The chain couples TRBV29-1 to TRBJ2-1, with D possibly matching TRBD2 (6 bases). This CDR3 contains 14 residues. From germline, CDR1 is SQVTM and CDR2 ANQGSEA. Trimming took 3 bases from V and 7 from J, leaving 16 bases between them. The CDR3 protein is CSVERGRRGNEQFF. The CDR3 bases are TGCAGCGTTGAGCGGGGACGGCGAGGAAATGAGCAGTTCTTC.

This clonotype was counted once. The chain carries TRBV5-1 and TRBJ2-5; D gene unclear. The CDR3 consists of 14 residues. Germline CDR1 SGHRS, CDR2 YFSETQ. V was shortened by 0 bases and J by 2 bases, with 8 bases between the two germline ends. The CDR3 is CASSLVGMQETQYF. CDR3 bases: TGCGCCAGCAGCTTGGTTGGGATGCAAGAGACCCAGTACTTC.

This clonotype was observed a few times. The gene calls are TRBV6-6 and TRBJ2-7; TRBD1 matches 9 bases. In germline, CDR1 is MNHNY, CDR2 SVGAGI (reference sequence). The length of the CDR3 is 13 residues. The trim removed 6 bases at V and 8 bases at J, leaving 8 bases unmatched. The CDR3 DNA reads TGTGCCAGCAGGGGGGGGACAGGGTTACAGCAGTACTTC. Translated, it gives CASRGGTGLQQYF.

This clonotype was seen just once. The V call is TRBV20-1, the J call TRBJ1-2, with TRBD1 as a possible D gene (6 bases). The CDR3 loop spans 14 amino acids. Trimming stripped 1 base from V and 8 bases from J, with 17 bases between. Germline V gives CDR1 DFQATT, CDR2 SNEGSKA (reference sequence). As DNA, the CDR3 is TGCAGTGCTAGAGTTACGGGGGCAATCTACGGCTACACCTTC. Amino acids: CSARVTGAIYGYTF.

V is TRBV12-3 or TRBV12-4 and J is TRBJ2-5; D not resolved. The DNA end is a closer match to TRBJ2-7, so the J assignment may be wrong. The CDR3 sequence is 14 residues long. For the CDR3, the DNA is TGTGCCAGCAGAGTCTTGGGTCGAGGCTACGAGCAGTACTTC. It is translated as CASRVLGRGYEQYF.

As for this clonotype: One end of the junction fails to match germline, which may point to a read error. The chain combines TRBV29-1 with TRBJ2-7; D is possibly TRBD2 (5 bases). CDR3 size: 15 residues. CDR1 SQVTM and CDR2 ANQGSEA come from the germline V gene. For the CDR3, the DNA is TGCGGCGTTGAAGAGTGGGCTAGCAGATACAATGAGCAGTACTTC. As protein: CGVEEWASRYNEQYF.

This clonotype occurred a few times. The chain recombines TRBV20-1 with TRBJ2-1; 7 bases fit TRBD1. In germline, CDR1 is DFQATT, CDR2 SNEGSKA (reference sequence). V was pared by 3 bases and J by 8 bases, with 16 bases of the junction left unmatched. CDR3 length: 16 amino acids. In DNA, the CDR3 is TGCAGTGCTAGTTCCCTCCCCCCCAGGGGGAGCGATGAGCAGTTCTTC. Its translation is CSASSLPPRGSDEQFF.

The gene calls are TRBV7-2 and TRBJ2-1; 7 nucleotides match TRBD2. The V gene's germline CDR1 is SGHTA and CDR2 FQGNSA. There are 15 residues in the CDR3. V lost 6 bases to trimming and J lost 3 bases; unmatched junction nucleotides: 8. The CDR3 loop reads CASSSREAIYNEQFF. CDR3 DNA: TGTGCCAGCAGTTCTCGGGAGGCCATCTACAATGAGCAGTTCTTC.

With regard to this clonotype: At one end the junction does not follow the germline gene, possibly because of a read error. V usage is TRBV12-3 or TRBV12-4 and J usage is TRBJ2-3, with 9 bases aligning to TRBD1. This CDR3 contains 15 residues. Here the CDR3 DNA reads TGTGCCAGCAGCACGGACAGGGGTGGCACAGATCCGCAGTATTTT. Translated, it gives CASSTDRGGTDPQYF.

In this sample, this clonotype turned up a few times. The chain uses TRBV7-2 and TRBJ2-1; 7 bases are a match to TRBD1. Germline CDR1 SGHTA, CDR2 FQGNSA. After removal of 2 bases from V and 6 bases from J, the junction contained 7 bases not matched to a gene. This CDR3 has 15 amino acids. CDR3: CASSLKTGTPNEQFF. CDR3 sequence (DNA): TGTGCCAGCAGCTTAAAGACAGGGACCCCCAATGAGCAGTTCTTC. The entire variable domain, with the rest obtained from reference TRBV7-2 and TRBJ2-1, is as follows: GAGVSQSPSNKVTEKGKDVELRCDPISGHTALYWYRQSLGQGLEFLIYFQGNSAPDKSGLPSDRFSAERTGGSVSTLTIQRTQQEDSAVYLCASSLKTGTPNEQFFGPGTRLTVL.

A single count supports this clonotype. For the CDR3, the DNA is TGTGCCAGCAGTGATGCAGGCAGGGACGGCTACACCTTC. Residues: CASSDAGRDGYTF. The V and J genes are TRBV2 and TRBJ1-2; the D gene is possibly TRBD1 (5 bases). The germline CDR1 and CDR2 sequences are SNHLY and FYNNEI. The V and J ends lost 3 bases and 8 bases respectively, with 13 bases between them. The CDR3 has 13 residues. Full variable domain (remainder filled in from reference TRBV2 and TRBJ1-2): EPEVTQTPSHQVTQMGQEVILRCVPISNHLYFYWYRQILGQKVEFLVSFYNNEISEKSEIFDDQFSVERPDGSNFTLKIRSTKLEDSAMYFCASSDAGRDGYTFGSGTRLTVV.

This clonotype was observed a handful of times. The chain links TRBV20-1 to TRBJ1-1, with a tentative D call TRBD1 (5 bases). The ends were cut back, 6 bases at V and 0 bases at J, with 17 bases in the middle. The germline V gene encodes CDR1 DFQATT and CDR2 SNEGSKA (reference sequence). The CDR3 sequence is 15 residues long. The DNA of the CDR3 is TGCAGTGCCAGGGTTATACTGGAAATGAACACTGAAGCTTTCTTT. Protein sequence: CSARVILEMNTEAFF.

The rearrangement joins TRBV29-1 to TRBJ2-2; weak D call: TRBD2 (5 bases). Trimming took off 4 bases at V and 0 bases at J, with 9 bases between the two ends. CDR3 size: 14 residues. Germline CDR1 and CDR2: SQVTM and ANQGSEA. The CDR3 nucleotides are TGCAGCGTTGTAAGAGCGGCGAACACCGGGGAGCTGTTTTTT. Translated: CSVVRAANTGELFF.

Only a few counts were recorded for this clonotype. The chain employs TRBV20-1 and TRBJ2-1; D unresolved. The V end lost 3 bases, the J end lost 0 bases, and 9 bases lay between the germline ends. The CDR3 runs to 14 residues. Germline V gene sequence: CDR1 DFQATT, CDR2 SNEGSKA (reference sequence). CDR3 in DNA: TGCAGTGCTAGCTTAGGAAACTCCTACAATGAGCAGTTCTTC. Its translation: CSASLGNSYNEQFF.

The count of this clonotype is one. The rearrangement links TRBV27 to TRBJ2-3; TRBD2 matches 10 bases. The CDR3 totals 19 residues. CDR1 is MNHEY and CDR2 is SMNVEV in the germline V gene (reference sequence). V shed 1 base and J 6 bases; nucleotides not matched to a gene: 16. Written as DNA, the CDR3 is TGTGCCAGCAGTTTATTCACTAGCGGGATACTCCGAAGCGGCGATACGCAGTATTTT. Residues: CASSLFTSGILRSGDTQYF.

The CDR3 spells CSVVGGGETQYF. The CDR3 region has the DNA TGCAGCGTTGTAGGAGGGGGAGAGACCCAGTACTTC. The V gene is TRBV29-1, the J gene TRBJ2-5, with D tentatively TRBD1 or TRBD2 (6 bases each). The CDR3 spans 12 residues. The ends were cut back, 4 bases at V and 4 bases at J, with 10 bases in the middle. Germline loops: CDR1 SQVTM, CDR2 ANQGSEA.

This sequence joins TRBV6-1 and TRBJ1-5, with D hard to call. Germline CDR1 is MNHNS and CDR2 is SASEGT. V gave up 7 bases and J gave up 0 bases, with 13 bases separating them. This CDR3 is built from 15 residues. The CDR3 DNA is TGTGCCAGCACCGGAGCAGCCCTTAGCAATCAGCCCCAGCATTTT. Residues: CASTGAALSNQPQHF.

This clonotype has just a few counts. The chain couples TRBV24-1 to TRBJ2-3; 9 nucleotides agree with TRBD2. The CDR3 contains 16 residues. CDR1 is KGHDR and CDR2 is SFDVKD in the germline V gene. Trimming at V came to 3 bases and at J to 3 bases, leaving 6 bases not matched to a gene. DNA for the CDR3: TGTGCCACCAGTGATATTAGCGGGAGAGGGACAGATACGCAGTATTTT. Its protein product is CATSDISGRGTDTQYF.